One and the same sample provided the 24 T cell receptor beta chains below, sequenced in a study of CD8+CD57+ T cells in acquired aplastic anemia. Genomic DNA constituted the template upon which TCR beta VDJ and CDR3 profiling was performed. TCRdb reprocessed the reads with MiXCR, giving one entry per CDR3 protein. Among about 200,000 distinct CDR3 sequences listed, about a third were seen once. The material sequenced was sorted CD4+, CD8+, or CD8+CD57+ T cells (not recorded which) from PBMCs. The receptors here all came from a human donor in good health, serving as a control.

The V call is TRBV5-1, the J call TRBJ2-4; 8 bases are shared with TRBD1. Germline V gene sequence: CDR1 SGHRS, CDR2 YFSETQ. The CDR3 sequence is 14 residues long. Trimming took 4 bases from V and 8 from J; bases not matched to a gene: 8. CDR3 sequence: CASSPRTGSDIQYF. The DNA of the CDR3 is TGCGCCAGCAGCCCGAGGACAGGGAGTGACATTCAGTACTTC.

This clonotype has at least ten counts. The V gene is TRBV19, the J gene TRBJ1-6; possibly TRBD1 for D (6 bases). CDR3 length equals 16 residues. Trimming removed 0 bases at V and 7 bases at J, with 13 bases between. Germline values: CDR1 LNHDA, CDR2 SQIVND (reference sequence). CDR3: CASSIDRDRTNSPLHF. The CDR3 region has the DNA TGTGCCAGTAGTATAGACCGAGACAGGACGAATTCACCCCTCCACTTT.

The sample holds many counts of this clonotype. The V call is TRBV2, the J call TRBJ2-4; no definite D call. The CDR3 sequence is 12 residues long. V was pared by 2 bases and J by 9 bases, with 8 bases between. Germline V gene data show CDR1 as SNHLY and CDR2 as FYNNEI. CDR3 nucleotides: TGTGCCAGCAGTGAAAGGAGATTCATTCAGTACTTC. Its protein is CASSERRFIQYF.

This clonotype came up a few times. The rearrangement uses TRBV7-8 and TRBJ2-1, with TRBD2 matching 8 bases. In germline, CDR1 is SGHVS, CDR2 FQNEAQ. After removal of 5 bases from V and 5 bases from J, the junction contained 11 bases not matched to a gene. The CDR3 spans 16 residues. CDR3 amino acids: CASSQIRAGVNNEQFF. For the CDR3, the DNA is TGTGCCAGCAGCCAGATCCGAGCGGGGGTGAACAATGAGCAGTTCTTC.

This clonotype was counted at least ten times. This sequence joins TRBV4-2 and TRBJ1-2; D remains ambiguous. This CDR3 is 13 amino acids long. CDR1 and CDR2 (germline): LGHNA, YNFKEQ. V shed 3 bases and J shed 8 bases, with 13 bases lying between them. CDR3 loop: CASSQEGERGYTF. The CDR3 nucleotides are TGTGCCAGCAGCCAGGAGGGTGAAAGAGGCTACACCTTC.

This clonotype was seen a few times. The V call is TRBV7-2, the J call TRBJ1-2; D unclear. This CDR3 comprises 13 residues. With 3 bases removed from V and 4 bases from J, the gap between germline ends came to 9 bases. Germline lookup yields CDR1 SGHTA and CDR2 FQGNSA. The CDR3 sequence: CASSFGGSYGYTF. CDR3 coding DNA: TGTGCCAGCAGCTTTGGAGGGAGCTATGGCTACACCTTC.

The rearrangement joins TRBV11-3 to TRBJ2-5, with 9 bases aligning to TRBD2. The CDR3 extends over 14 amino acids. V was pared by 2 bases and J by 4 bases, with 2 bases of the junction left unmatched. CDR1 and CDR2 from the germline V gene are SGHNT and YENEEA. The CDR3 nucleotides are TGTGCCAGCAGCTTAAGAGCGGGGGGAGAGACCCAGTACTTC. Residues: CASSLRAGGETQYF.

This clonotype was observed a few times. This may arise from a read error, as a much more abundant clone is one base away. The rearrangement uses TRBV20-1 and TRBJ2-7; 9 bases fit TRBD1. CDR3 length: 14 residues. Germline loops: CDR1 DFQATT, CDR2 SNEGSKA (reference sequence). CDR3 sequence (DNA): TGCCGTGCTCACGTGGGGACAGGGTCCTACGAGCAGTACTTC. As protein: CRAHVGTGSYEQYF.

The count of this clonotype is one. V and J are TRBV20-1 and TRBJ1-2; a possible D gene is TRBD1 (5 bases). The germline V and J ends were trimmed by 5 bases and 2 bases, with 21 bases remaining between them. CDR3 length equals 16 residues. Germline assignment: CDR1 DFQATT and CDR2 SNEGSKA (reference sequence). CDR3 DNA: TGCAGTGCTTCCCCTCCCGAGGACAATGAAAACTATGGCTACACCTTC. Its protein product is CSASPPEDNENYGYTF.

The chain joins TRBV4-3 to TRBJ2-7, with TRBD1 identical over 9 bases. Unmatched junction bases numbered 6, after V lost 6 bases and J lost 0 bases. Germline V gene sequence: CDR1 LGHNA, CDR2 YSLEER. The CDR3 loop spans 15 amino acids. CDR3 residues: CASSTNRGPSYEQYF. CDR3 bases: TGCGCCAGCAGTACAAACAGGGGGCCCTCCTACGAGCAGTACTTC.

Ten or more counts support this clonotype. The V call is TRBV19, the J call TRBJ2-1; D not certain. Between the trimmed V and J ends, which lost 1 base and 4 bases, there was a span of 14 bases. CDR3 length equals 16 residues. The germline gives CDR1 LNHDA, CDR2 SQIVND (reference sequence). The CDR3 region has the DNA TGTGCCAGTAGTATAGGGAACAGACCAACTTACAATGAGCAGTTCTTC. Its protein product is CASSIGNRPTYNEQFF.

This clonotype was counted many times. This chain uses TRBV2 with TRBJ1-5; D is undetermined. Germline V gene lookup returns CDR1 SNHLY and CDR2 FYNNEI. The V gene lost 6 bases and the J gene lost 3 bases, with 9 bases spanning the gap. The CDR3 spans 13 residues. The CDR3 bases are TGTGCCAGCAGGGCAGGCCCCAATCAGCCCCAGCATTTT. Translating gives CASRAGPNQPQHF.

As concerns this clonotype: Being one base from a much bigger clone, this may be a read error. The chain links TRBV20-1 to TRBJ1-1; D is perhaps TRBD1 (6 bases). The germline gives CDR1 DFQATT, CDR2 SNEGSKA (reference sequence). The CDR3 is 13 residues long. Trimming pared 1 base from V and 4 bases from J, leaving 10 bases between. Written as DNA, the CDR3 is TGCAGTGCTAGAGGGGGGGCGGGCACTGAAGCTTTCTTT. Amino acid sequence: CSARGGAGTEAFF.

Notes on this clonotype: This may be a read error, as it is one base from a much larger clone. The CDR3 spells CASSLRADEQFF. CDR3 coding DNA: TGTGCCAGCAGTCTCAGGGCGGATGAGCAGTTCTTC. The chain employs TRBV12-3 or TRBV12-4 and TRBJ2-1; tentative D call: TRBD1 (5 bases). This CDR3 has 12 residues. V dropped 5 bases and J dropped 8 bases, with 10 bases sitting between them.

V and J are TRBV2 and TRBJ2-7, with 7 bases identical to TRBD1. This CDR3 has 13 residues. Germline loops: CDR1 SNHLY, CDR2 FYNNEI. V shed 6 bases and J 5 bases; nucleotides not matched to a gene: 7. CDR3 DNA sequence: TGTGCCAGCAGCGCGTGGCAGGGGGACGAGCAGTACGTC. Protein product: CASSAWQGDEQYV.

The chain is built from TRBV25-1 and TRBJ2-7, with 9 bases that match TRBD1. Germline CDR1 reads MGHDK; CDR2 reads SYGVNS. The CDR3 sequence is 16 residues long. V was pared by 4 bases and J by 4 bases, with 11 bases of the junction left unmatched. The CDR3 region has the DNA TGTGCCAGCAGTGGCAGACAGGGGGTACTATTTTACGAGCAGTACTTC. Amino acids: CASSGRQGVLFYEQYF.

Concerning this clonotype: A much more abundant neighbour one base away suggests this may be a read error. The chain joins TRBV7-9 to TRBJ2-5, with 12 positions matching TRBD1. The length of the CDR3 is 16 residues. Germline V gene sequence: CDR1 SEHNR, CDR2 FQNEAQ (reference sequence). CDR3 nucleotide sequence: TGTGCCAGCAGCCGATGGGACAGGGGGCTAGGAGAGGCCCAGTACTTC. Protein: CASSRWDRGLGEAQYF.

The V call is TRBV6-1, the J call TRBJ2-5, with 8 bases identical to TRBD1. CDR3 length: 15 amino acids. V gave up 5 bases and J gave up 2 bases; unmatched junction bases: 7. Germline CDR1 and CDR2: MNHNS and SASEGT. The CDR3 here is CASSKTTGAQETQYF. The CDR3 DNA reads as TGTGCCAGCAGTAAGACGACAGGGGCTCAAGAGACCCAGTACTTC.

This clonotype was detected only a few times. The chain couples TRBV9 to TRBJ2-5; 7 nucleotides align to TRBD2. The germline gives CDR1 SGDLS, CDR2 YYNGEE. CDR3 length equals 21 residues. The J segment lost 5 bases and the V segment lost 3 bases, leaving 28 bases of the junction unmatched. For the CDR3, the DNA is TGTGCCAGCAGCGCCGTCTTAGCCCCCCCGAGTTGGGAGGGGTCGTGGGAGACCCAGTACTTC. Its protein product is CASSAVLAPPSWEGSWETQYF.

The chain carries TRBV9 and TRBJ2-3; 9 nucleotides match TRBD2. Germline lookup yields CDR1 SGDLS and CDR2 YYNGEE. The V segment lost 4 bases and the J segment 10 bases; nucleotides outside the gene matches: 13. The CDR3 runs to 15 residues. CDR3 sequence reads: CASSRGASGMDAQYF. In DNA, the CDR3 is TGTGCCAGCAGCCGCGGGGCTAGCGGGATGGATGCGCAGTATTTT.

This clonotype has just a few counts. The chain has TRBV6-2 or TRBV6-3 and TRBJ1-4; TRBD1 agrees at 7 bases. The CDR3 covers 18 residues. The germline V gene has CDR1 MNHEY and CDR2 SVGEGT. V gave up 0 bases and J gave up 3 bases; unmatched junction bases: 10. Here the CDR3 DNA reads TGTGCCAGCAGTTACTCGACAGGGTTTATGACGGCTAATGAAAAACTGTTTTTT. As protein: CASSYSTGFMTANEKLFF.

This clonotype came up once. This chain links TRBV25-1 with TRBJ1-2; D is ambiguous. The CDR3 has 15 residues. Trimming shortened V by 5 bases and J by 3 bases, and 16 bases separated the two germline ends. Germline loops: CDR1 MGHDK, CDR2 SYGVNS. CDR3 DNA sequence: TGTGCCAGCAGTTCATACCAGGAGAAATACTATGGCTACACCTTC. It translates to CASSSYQEKYYGYTF.

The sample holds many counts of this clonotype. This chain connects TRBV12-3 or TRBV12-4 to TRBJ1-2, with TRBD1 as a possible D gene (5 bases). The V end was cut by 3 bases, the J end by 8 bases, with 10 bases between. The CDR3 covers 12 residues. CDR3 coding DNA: TGTGCCAGCAGTTTTGGGGGAAGCGGCTACACCTTC. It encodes CASSFGGSGYTF.

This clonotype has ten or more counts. CDR3 residues: CASKLAGVNTEAFF. CDR3 in DNA: TGTGCCAGTAAACTCGCCGGGGTCAACACTGAAGCTTTCTTT. The chain uses TRBV19 and TRBJ1-1; no clear D. With 7 bases removed from V and 2 bases from J, the gap between germline ends came to 14 bases. This CDR3 is built from 14 residues. CDR1 is LNHDA and CDR2 is SQIVND in the germline V gene (reference sequence).